This T cell receptor (beta chain) was captured by sequencing in a study of monozygotic twins with inflammatory bowel disease (dated by TCRdb to between 2018 and 2021). Notes on the research overall: The complete study included about 30 monozygotic twin pairs: 19 IBD-discordant Danish pairs and nine German pairs, of which four were IBD-concordant and five were IBD-discordant. Within discordant pairs, disease-associated traits were sought mainly by comparing IBD patients with their genetically identical healthy co-twins. Each individual had, on average, about 151 000 unique TCRalpha sequences and 181 000 unique TCRbeta sequences available for analysis.

Preparation of the library involved 5' RACE. The input for every TCR library was 3,500 to 4,000 ng of total RNA. For each sample, cDNA synthesis was carried out in eight separate reactions using SMARTScribe reverse transcriptase. During cDNA synthesis, template switching was used to introduce unique molecular identifiers that contained a 6-nucleotide sample barcode. Amplification of TCRalpha and TCRbeta cDNA involved two nested PCRs of 16 and 9 cycles, and each PCR was followed by bead purification. Before amplification, cDNA was treated with uracil DNA-glycosylase and purified using the QIAquick PCR purification kit. The second PCR was the step at which Illumina TruSeq-compatible adapters and sample-specific barcodes were added. TapeStation and Qubit were used to check library quality and concentration, and about 5 ng of each library was pooled. Sequencing of the pooled libraries was done on an Illumina HiSeq2500 single-index Rapid Run using custom sequencing primers and 2 x 100 bp reads. The study's own analysis went as follows. MiGEC version 1.2.6 was used for UMI-based consensus assembly to correct PCR and sequencing errors. MiXCR version 2.1.1 was used for V(D)J alignment, clonotype assembly and CDR3 extraction. Normalisation of gene usage, clonotype sharing and MAIT/NKT TCR abundance was achieved by analysing the top 1000, 10 000 and 20 000 clonotypes per sample. Diversity was computed as the inverse Simpson index with the vegan R package after downsampling to 27 000 UMIs. Statistical testing used paired Mann-Whitney U tests on the discordant twin pairs and applied Benjamini-Hochberg correction for multiple testing. Through TCRdb reprocessing, the reads give one entry per CDR3 protein sequence; DNA is omitted. TCRdb assigned the V and J calls; the authors' analysis was not used. The sample's records list approximately 400,000 distinct CDR3 sequences. The ten largest clones take up 2% to 2.5% of the sample.

From each donor, a 2.5 ml peripheral blood sample was drawn into PAXgene tubes and stored at -80 degrees C. Without T cell sorting, total RNA was isolated from whole blood using the PAXgene blood miRNA kit on an automated QIAcube. Peripheral blood from monozygotic twin pairs who were concordant or discordant for inflammatory bowel disease underwent deep TCRalpha and TCRbeta repertoire profiling using unique molecular barcoding. Smoking habits were recorded for all twin pairs, and each individual was classified as a current, former or never smoker. From the germline V gene, CDR1 is MGHRA and CDR2 is YSYEKL. Taken from cysteine to phenylalanine, the CDR3 has 16 residues. No DNA sequence is on record. Overall study results and their limits: No difference in repertoire similarity was observed between concordant and discordant twins, possibly owing to limited statistical power. Fewer clonotypes were shared with other individuals by IBD patients than by healthy twins, most markedly in patients showing signs of disease activity. Different T cell subtypes could not be distinguished in the analysis. IBD patients had lower TCRbeta repertoire diversity, measured by the inverse Simpson index, than their healthy co-twins. Because patients received different immunosuppressive treatments, the repertoires may have picked up extra background noise and variability between individuals. No single strong signal or clonotype linked to IBD turned up in the results, so the idea that one exists was not supported.

About this clonotype itself: No antigen is known for it.

This clonotype originated in a human donor with ulcerative colitis or Crohn's disease, or a healthy co-twin of an affected twin (not recorded which). What was sequenced was blood. The sequence links TRBV4-1 to TRBJ2-1; TCRdb's D call of TRBD2 is untestable without DNA. CDR3 region: CASSQERAGGHNEQFF.